This T cell receptor (beta chain) was sequenced in a study of cytomegalovirus exposure and HLA in healthy donors. PCR involved 60 Vbeta and 13 Jbeta primers. TCRdb keeps only in-frame clones here, not all; method: immunoSEQ multiplex PCR. The sample has tens of thousands of clones, roughly 79% seen once; the top ten hold 3.8%. Concerning this clone: Its antigen is undetermined.

This CDR3 is 15 amino acids long. With 5 bases clipped from V and 3 bases from J, the junction kept 6 bases outside the gene matches. CDR1 and CDR2 (germline): SGHTA, FQGTGA. Findings and limits, study-wide: With further analysis later on, most CMV-associated TCR beta chains appeared HLA-restricted. The likely explanation for a cluster of highly shared sequence variants was sequencing artifact.

The TCR sequence derives from a woman aged 40 to 50 in good health and CMV-seronegative. J is TRBJ2-1 and V is TRBV7-3; TRBD2 aligns across 8 bases. The sequencing sample was made of PBMCs. The CDR3 bases are TGTGCCAGCAGCACGCAGCGGGGGATCTACAATGAGCAGTTCTTC. Encoded protein: CASSTQRGIYNEQFF.